The 3 T cell receptor beta chains in this list originate from one sample, sequenced in a study of vaccination and CD4 T cells after COVID-19. Documented treatment: roughly ten-day PBMC culture with coronavirus spike peptide pools or control peptides (ViraFEST assay). At the Johns Hopkins FTIC core, DNA taken from cultured CD4+ T cells was sequenced by way of the Oncomine TCR Beta short-read assay. TCRdb re-called the PCR reads with MiXCR, one entry per CDR3 protein. The sample has approximately 9,500 distinct CDR3 sequences, 25% to 35% seen once. No antigens are known for them. Sequenced material: CD4+ T cells from blood, cultured in vitro, taken after SARS-CoV-2 vaccination. The receptors stem from a human donor who had recovered from COVID-19.

This chain uses TRBV12-3 or TRBV12-4 with TRBJ1-1; TRBD1 is a possible D gene (5 bases). Trimming left V 3 bases short and J 3 bases short, with 8 bases between. The CDR3 sequence is 13 residues long. As DNA, the CDR3 is TGTGCCAGCAGTTTCCCAGGGTACACTGAAGCTTTCTTT. It specifies CASSFPGYTEAFF.

V usage is TRBV21-1 and J usage is TRBJ2-1. TRBV21-1 has pseudogene status. The CDR3 sequence is 17 residues long. In DNA, the CDR3 is TGTGCCAGCAGCAAAGCGCTAAGGAGGATCTCCGACAATGAGCAGTTCTTC. It specifies CASSKALRRISDNEQFF.

The chain combines TRBV2 with TRBJ2-2; D may match TRBD1 or TRBD2 (5 bases each). Between the trimmed V and J ends, which lost 7 bases and 5 bases, there was a span of 20 bases. Per the germline V gene, CDR1 is SNHLY and CDR2 is FYNNEI. This CDR3 is built from 16 residues. CDR3 nucleotide sequence: TGTGCCAGCATGCGAGGGGCCCCTCGAGGGACCGGGGAGCTGTTTTTT. Amino acid sequence: CASMRGAPRGTGELFF.